Below, one T cell receptor (beta chain) is given with its context. Its target is unknown. The PCR ran on 60 Vbeta and 13 Jbeta primers. Libraries were prepared by immunoSEQ multiplex PCR; TCRdb keeps only in-frame clonotypes and omits some of them. The sample contains hundreds of thousands of clones, around four fifths of which appear only once. This specimen comes from a study of cytomegalovirus exposure and HLA in healthy donors. Findings of the study overall: There were several of the most significant clusters that appeared linked to common viral pathogens in a later analysis. One later analysis reportedly identified an Asian-associated ancestry cluster that showed fewer N-insertions than the roughly 600-donor mean. Segments of the TCR beta V type were, in most cases, productive about 90% or about 30% of the time in an earlier analysis.

V was pared by 4 bases and J by 4 bases, with 0 bases of the junction left unmatched. This CDR3 region has 13 residues. CDR1 is GTSNPN, CDR2 SVGIG, per germline (reference sequence). Sequenced: PBMCs. The rearrangement uses TRBV30 and TRBJ2-3; the match to TRBD2 covers 12 bases. The sequence was collected from a woman aged 60 to 75 in good health and CMV-seropositive. CDR3 amino acids: CAWTSGGADTQYF. The DNA of the CDR3 is TGTGCCTGGACTAGCGGGGGGGCAGATACGCAGTATTTT.